This T cell receptor beta chain was captured in a study of blood T cell repertoires in COVID-19. Study details: Samples representing acute and convalescent COVID-19 were sourced from the United States, Italy and Spain. Nucleic acid was either cDNA or gDNA, and it came from T cells, B-cell-depleted T cells, or PBMCs.

V shed 3 bases and J shed 6 bases, with 10 bases lying between them. CDR3 size: 13 residues. The germline gives CDR1 SGHRS, CDR2 YFSETQ. Authors' methods: Nucleated cell number was recorded as an estimate derived from reference gene primer amplification. Sequenced by immunoSEQ multiplex PCR; TCRdb stores in-frame clones only, minus some. V and J calls and clone size come straight from that table; D and trimming were deduced from the DNA. This table holds fewer than 90,000 clones, about four fifths found once. The TCR originated in a man between 50 and 59 years old with acute or convalescent COVID-19. The sample comprised peripheral blood. J is TRBJ1-5 and V is TRBV5-1; possible D gene TRBD1, 5 bases. The CDR3 here is CASSSGGGQPQHF. CDR3 DNA: TGCGCCAGCAGCTCGGGGGGTGGTCAGCCCCAGCATTTT. Variable domain in full (rest from reference TRBV5-1 and TRBJ1-5): KAGVTQTPRYLIKTRGQQVTLSCSPISGHRSVSWYQQTPGQGLQFLFEYFSETQRNKGNFPGRFSGRQFSNSRSEMNVSTLELGDSALYLCASSSGGGQPQHFGDGTRLSIL.